This is a list of T cell receptor beta chains from one sample in a study of shared clonotypes between healthy human individuals. The protocol was immunoSEQ multiplex PCR, while the TCRdb copy is restricted to in-frame clones and leaves out a portion. The table shows 2,500,000 or so clones, with approximately 94% occurring only once. Sequenced material: naive CD4+ T cells sorted from blood. Receptors originate from a man younger than 35 in good health. The CDR3 runs from the conserved cysteine through the conserved F or W. The D gene is left open where the match is weak. Not all rows give a size; the values are once, few, many and, for expanded clones, a class.

clone_size: -; d_call: -; v_call: TRBV7-9; j_call: TRBJ2-4; cdr3_aa: CASSLGVGPRDKNIQYF; cdr3_nt: TGTGCCAGCAGCTTAGGGGTGGGACCCAGGGACAAAAACATTCAGTACTTC
clone_size: -; d_call: -; v_call: TRBV20-1; j_call: TRBJ1-1; cdr3_aa: CSARGRIEAFF; cdr3_nt: TGCAGTGCTAGGGGAAGGATTGAAGCTTTCTTT
clone_size: -; d_call: -; v_call: TRBV19; j_call: TRBJ2-2; cdr3_aa: CASSAGSDTGELFF; cdr3_nt: TGTGCCAGTAGCGCCGGGTCGGACACCGGGGAGCTGTTTTTT
clone_size: -; d_call: TRBD2; v_call: TRBV28; j_call: TRBJ2-2; cdr3_aa: CASSGQTSGRAGELFF; cdr3_nt: TGTGCCAGCAGTGGTCAAACTAGCGGGAGGGCCGGGGAGCTGTTTTTT
clone_size: -; d_call: TRBD1; v_call: TRBV6-5; j_call: TRBJ1-1; cdr3_aa: CASSAGQLEAFF; cdr3_nt: TGTGCCAGCAGTGCGGGACAGCTAGAAGCTTTCTTT
clone_size: -; d_call: TRBD1; v_call: TRBV7-2; j_call: TRBJ1-2; cdr3_aa: CASSSPPTGKGYTF; cdr3_nt: TGTGCCAGCAGCTCCCCCCCGACAGGGAAAGGCTACACCTTC
clone_size: -; d_call: TRBD2; v_call: TRBV6-1; j_call: TRBJ2-7; cdr3_aa: CASSEAAGGRLDEQYF; cdr3_nt: TGTGCCAGCAGTGAAGCGGCCGGCGGGAGACTCGACGAGCAGTACTTC
clone_size: -; d_call: -; v_call: TRBV12-5; j_call: TRBJ2-7; cdr3_aa: CASGLVSWGTEQYF; cdr3_nt: TGTGCTAGTGGTTTGGTATCATGGGGCACCGAGCAGTACTTC
clone_size: -; d_call: -; v_call: TRBV19; j_call: TRBJ2-7; cdr3_aa: CASSMMPTLSYEQYF; cdr3_nt: TGTGCCAGTAGTATGATGCCCACCCTCTCCTACGAGCAGTACTTC
clone_size: few; d_call: -; v_call: TRBV19; j_call: TRBJ1-3; cdr3_aa: CASKSSGNTIYF; cdr3_nt: TGTGCCAGTAAATCCTCTGGAAACACCATATATTTT
clone_size: -; d_call: -; v_call: TRBV11-2; j_call: TRBJ2-2; cdr3_aa: CASSLEGHRYTGELFF; cdr3_nt: TGTGCCAGCAGCTTAGAAGGGCATCGATACACCGGGGAGCTGTTTTTT
clone_size: -; d_call: -; v_call: TRBV5-4; j_call: TRBJ2-2; cdr3_aa: CASSFEQGRSTGELFF; cdr3_nt: TGTGCCAGCAGCTTCGAACAGGGGAGGAGCACCGGGGAGCTGTTTTTT
clone_size: -; d_call: -; v_call: TRBV25-1; j_call: TRBJ1-6; cdr3_aa: CASSEYTGNAGPLHF; cdr3_nt: TGTGCCAGCAGTGAATATACAGGGAATGCGGGACCCCTCCACTTT
clone_size: -; d_call: -; v_call: TRBV21-1; j_call: TRBJ2-7; cdr3_aa: CASSVLNRGRFYEQYF; cdr3_nt: TGTGCCAGCAGCGTACTCAACAGGGGTCGCTTTTACGAGCAGTACTTC
clone_size: -; d_call: TRBD2; v_call: TRBV11-3; j_call: TRBJ2-7; cdr3_aa: CASSLSGTSGPYEQYF; cdr3_nt: TGTGCCAGCAGCTTGTCCGGGACTAGCGGGCCCTACGAGCAGTACTTC
clone_size: -; d_call: TRBD1; v_call: TRBV5-8; j_call: TRBJ1-6; cdr3_aa: CASSRQGINSPLHF; cdr3_nt: TGTGCCAGCAGCCGACAGGGGATTAATTCACCCCTCCACTTT
clone_size: -; d_call: -; v_call: TRBV11-2; j_call: TRBJ2-3; cdr3_aa: CASRQNPSLTDTQYF; cdr3_nt: TGTGCCAGCCGGCAAAATCCCTCATTAACAGATACGCAGTATTTT
clone_size: -; d_call: -; v_call: TRBV11-2; j_call: TRBJ2-7; cdr3_aa: CASSPGSTLSYEQYF; cdr3_nt: TGTGCCAGCAGCCCGGGTTCGACTCTCTCCTACGAGCAGTACTTC
clone_size: once; d_call: -; v_call: TRBV9; j_call: TRBJ2-7; cdr3_aa: CASSVEGGQPYEQYF; cdr3_nt: TGTGCCAGCAGCGTAGAGGGAGGACAACCCTACGAGCAGTACTTC
clone_size: -; d_call: TRBD2; v_call: TRBV9; j_call: TRBJ2-5; cdr3_aa: CASSLNSGGNQETQYF; cdr3_nt: TGTGCCAGCAGCCTGAATAGCGGGGGGAACCAAGAGACCCAGTACTTC
clone_size: few; d_call: -; v_call: TRBV2; j_call: TRBJ1-4; cdr3_aa: CASTGGHEKLFF; cdr3_nt: TGTGCCAGCACCGGGGGGCATGAAAAACTGTTTTTT
clone_size: -; d_call: TRBD2; v_call: TRBV30; j_call: TRBJ2-1; cdr3_aa: CAWKLAGGNEQFF; cdr3_nt: TGTGCCTGGAAACTAGCGGGAGGCAATGAGCAGTTCTTC
clone_size: -; d_call: -; v_call: TRBV7-2; j_call: TRBJ2-7; cdr3_aa: CASRGVSYEQYF; cdr3_nt: TGTGCCAGCAGAGGGGTTTCCTACGAGCAGTACTTC
clone_size: -; d_call: TRBD2; v_call: TRBV5-4; j_call: TRBJ2-1; cdr3_aa: CASSGGLAGGPQFF; cdr3_nt: TGTGCCAGCAGCGGGGGACTAGCGGGGGGACCGCAGTTCTTC
clone_size: -; d_call: -; v_call: TRBV4-1; j_call: TRBJ2-5; cdr3_aa: CASSQGLRETQYF; cdr3_nt: TGCGCCAGCAGCCAAGGCCTCCGAGAGACCCAGTACTTC
clone_size: -; d_call: -; v_call: TRBV30; j_call: TRBJ2-5; cdr3_aa: CAWGVTTREAQYF; cdr3_nt: TGTGCCTGGGGTGTGACAACTAGGGAGGCCCAGTACTTC
clone_size: -; d_call: TRBD2; v_call: TRBV5-1; j_call: TRBJ2-7; cdr3_aa: CASSSLAGMDEQYF; cdr3_nt: TGCGCCAGCAGCTCACTAGCGGGGATGGACGAGCAGTACTTC
clone_size: -; d_call: TRBD2; v_call: TRBV9; j_call: TRBJ2-1; cdr3_aa: CASSSLAGGPGEQFF; cdr3_nt: TGTGCCAGCAGCTCTCTAGCGGGAGGGCCGGGTGAGCAGTTCTTC
clone_size: -; d_call: TRBD2; v_call: TRBV5-4; j_call: TRBJ2-3; cdr3_aa: CASSTGLAGHLSTDTQYF; cdr3_nt: TGTGCCAGCAGCACGGGACTAGCGGGGCACCTTAGCACAGATACGCAGTATTTT
clone_size: -; d_call: -; v_call: TRBV7-2; j_call: TRBJ2-5; cdr3_aa: CASSFSSPETQYF; cdr3_nt: TGTGCCAGCAGCTTTAGCTCCCCGGAGACCCAGTACTTC
clone_size: -; d_call: TRBD2; v_call: TRBV6-1; j_call: TRBJ2-2; cdr3_aa: CASSGSGVRYTGELFF; cdr3_nt: TGTGCCAGCAGTGGTAGCGGGGTAAGATACACCGGGGAGCTGTTTTTT
clone_size: -; d_call: TRBD1; v_call: TRBV6-1; j_call: TRBJ1-2; cdr3_aa: CASSEALADRGRGYTF; cdr3_nt: TGTGCCAGCAGTGAAGCGCTAGCCGACAGGGGGAGGGGCTACACCTTC
clone_size: -; d_call: -; v_call: TRBV15; j_call: TRBJ1-5; cdr3_aa: CATSSARRSTLAQHF; cdr3_nt: TGTGCCACCAGCAGTGCCAGGCGGTCGACTCTGGCCCAGCATTTT
clone_size: -; d_call: -; v_call: TRBV28; j_call: TRBJ2-7; cdr3_aa: CASSTPGLGSYEQYF; cdr3_nt: TGTGCCAGCTCCACACCGGGGCTTGGGTCCTACGAGCAGTACTTC
clone_size: once; d_call: -; v_call: TRBV5-4; j_call: TRBJ1-2; cdr3_aa: CASSLIQGESYTF; cdr3_nt: TGTGCCAGCAGCTTGATACAGGGAGAAAGCTACACCTTC
clone_size: once; d_call: -; v_call: TRBV6-1; j_call: TRBJ2-1; cdr3_aa: CASSRGNEQFF; cdr3_nt: TGTGCCAGCAGTCGCGGCAATGAGCAGTTCTTC
clone_size: -; d_call: -; v_call: TRBV19; j_call: TRBJ1-1; cdr3_aa: CASSIDRLNTEAFF; cdr3_nt: TGTGCCAGTAGTATAGACAGGTTGAACACTGAAGCTTTCTTT
clone_size: -; d_call: -; v_call: TRBV6-6; j_call: TRBJ2-7; cdr3_aa: CAISESGIREQYF; cdr3_nt: TGTGCCATCAGTGAGTCGGGGATTCGGGAGCAGTACTTC
clone_size: -; d_call: -; v_call: TRBV7-2; j_call: TRBJ2-3; cdr3_aa: CASSLLGRYTDTQYF; cdr3_nt: TGTGCCAGCAGCCTTTTAGGGAGGTACACAGATACGCAGTATTTT
clone_size: once; d_call: -; v_call: TRBV18; j_call: TRBJ1-4; cdr3_aa: CASSPTGWSANEKLFF; cdr3_nt: TGTGCCAGCTCACCAACAGGGTGGTCGGCTAATGAAAAACTGTTTTTT
clone_size: -; d_call: TRBD2; v_call: TRBV18; j_call: TRBJ2-5; cdr3_aa: CASSLAPRGTSIQETQYF; cdr3_nt: TGTGCCAGCTCACTCGCCCCAAGGGGGACTAGCATACAAGAGACCCAGTACTTC
clone_size: -; d_call: -; v_call: TRBV5-8; j_call: TRBJ2-1; cdr3_aa: CASSLGLAVDEQFF; cdr3_nt: TGTGCCAGCAGCTTGGGGTTGGCGGTTGATGAGCAGTTCTTC
clone_size: -; d_call: TRBD2; v_call: TRBV7-2; j_call: TRBJ2-1; cdr3_aa: CASSLTSGGGYEQFF; cdr3_nt: TGTGCCAGCAGCTTGACTAGCGGGGGAGGATATGAGCAGTTCTTC
clone_size: -; d_call: -; v_call: TRBV6-1; j_call: TRBJ2-7; cdr3_aa: CASSEWRDSYF; cdr3_nt: TGTGCCAGCAGTGAATGGAGGGACTCTTACTTC
clone_size: -; d_call: -; v_call: TRBV9; j_call: TRBJ2-5; cdr3_aa: CASSTQETQYF; cdr3_nt: TGTGCCAGCAGCACGCAAGAGACCCAGTACTTC
clone_size: -; d_call: -; v_call: TRBV27; j_call: TRBJ1-3; cdr3_aa: CASSPTSTRNTIYF; cdr3_nt: TGTGCCAGCAGCCCTACGAGCACAAGAAACACCATATATTTT
clone_size: -; d_call: -; v_call: TRBV4-1; j_call: TRBJ1-6; cdr3_aa: CASSRTETANSPLHF; cdr3_nt: TGCGCCAGCAGCCGGACGGAGACAGCCAATTCACCCCTCCACTTT
clone_size: -; d_call: -; v_call: TRBV18; j_call: TRBJ1-1; cdr3_aa: CASSPGGNTEAFF; cdr3_nt: TGTGCCAGCTCACCGGGGGGTAACACTGAAGCTTTCTTT
clone_size: -; d_call: -; v_call: TRBV7-2; j_call: TRBJ1-1; cdr3_aa: CASSLGTGMNTEAFF; cdr3_nt: TGTGCCAGCAGCTTAGGTACGGGGATGAACACTGAAGCTTTCTTT
clone_size: -; d_call: TRBD2; v_call: TRBV5-4; j_call: TRBJ2-2; cdr3_aa: CASSLGLAGYDTGELFF; cdr3_nt: TGTGCCAGCAGCCTGGGACTAGCGGGGTACGACACCGGGGAGCTGTTTTTT
clone_size: few; d_call: -; v_call: TRBV7-9; j_call: TRBJ1-6; cdr3_aa: CASSLGGGNRPHF; cdr3_nt: TGTGCCAGCAGCCTAGGTGGGGGGAATCGTCCCCACTTT
clone_size: -; d_call: -; v_call: TRBV5-1; j_call: TRBJ2-7; cdr3_aa: CASSLFKGPGDSAYEQYF; cdr3_nt: TGCGCCAGCAGCTTATTTAAGGGTCCGGGAGACTCGGCCTACGAGCAGTACTTC
clone_size: -; d_call: -; v_call: TRBV5-4; j_call: TRBJ2-3; cdr3_aa: CASSSRPDGDTQYF; cdr3_nt: TGTGCCAGCAGCTCCCGGCCGGATGGAGATACGCAGTATTTT